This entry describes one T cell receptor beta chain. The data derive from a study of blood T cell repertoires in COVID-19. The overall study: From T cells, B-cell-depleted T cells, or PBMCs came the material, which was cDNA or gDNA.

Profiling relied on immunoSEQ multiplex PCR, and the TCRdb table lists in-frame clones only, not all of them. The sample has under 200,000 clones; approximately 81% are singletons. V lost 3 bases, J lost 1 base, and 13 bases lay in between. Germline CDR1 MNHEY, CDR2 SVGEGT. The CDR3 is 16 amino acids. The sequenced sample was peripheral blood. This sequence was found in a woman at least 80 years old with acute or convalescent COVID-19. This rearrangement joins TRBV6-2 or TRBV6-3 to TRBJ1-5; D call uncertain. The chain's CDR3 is CASSYLGPGSNQPQHF. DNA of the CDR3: TGTGCCAGCAGTTATCTCGGCCCGGGGAGCAATCAGCCCCAGCATTTT.